This T cell receptor beta chain was captured in a study of a mutant IDH1 vaccine in newly diagnosed glioma. TCRdb's copy holds only in-frame clones and misses some; the assay was immunoSEQ multiplex PCR. The table has around 82,000 clones, roughly four fifths seen once. The CDR3 runs 15 residues. CDR1 is SEHNR and CDR2 is FQNEAQ in the germline V gene (reference sequence). V dropped 6 bases and J dropped 10; count of bases not matched to a gene: 12. Time point of the sample: baseline, week 1 (first vaccination visit). Treatment in this sample: pre-vaccination baseline after standard-of-care therapy. This clone was seen a handful of times.

The gene calls are TRBV7-9 and TRBJ1-6; 7 nucleotides agree with TRBD1. The TCR sequence derives from a man aged 40-49 years with glioma. Some clones in this sample may be carry-over from other donors' samples. Sequenced material: PBMCs, taken from a glioma patient treated with radiotherapy, temozolomide or both. CDR3 sequence (DNA): TGTGCCAGCAGGGCTTCGGGACAGCCTACCTCACCCCTCCACTTT. Translating gives CASRASGQPTSPLHF.